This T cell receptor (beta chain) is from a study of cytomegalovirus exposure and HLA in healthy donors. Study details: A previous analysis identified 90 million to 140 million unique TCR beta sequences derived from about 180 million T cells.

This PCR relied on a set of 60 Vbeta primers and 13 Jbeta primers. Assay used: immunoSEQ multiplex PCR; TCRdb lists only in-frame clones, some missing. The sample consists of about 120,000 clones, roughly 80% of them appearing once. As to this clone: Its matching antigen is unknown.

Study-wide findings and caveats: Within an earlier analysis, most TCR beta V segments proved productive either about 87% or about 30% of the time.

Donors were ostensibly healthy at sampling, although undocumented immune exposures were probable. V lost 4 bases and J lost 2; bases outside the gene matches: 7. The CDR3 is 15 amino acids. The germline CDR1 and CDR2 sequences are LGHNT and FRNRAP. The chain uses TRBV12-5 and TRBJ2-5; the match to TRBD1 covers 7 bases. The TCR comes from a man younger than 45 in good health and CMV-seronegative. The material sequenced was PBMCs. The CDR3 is CASGSGTEEQETQYF. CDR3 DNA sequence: TGTGCTAGTGGTTCCGGGACAGAGGAACAAGAGACCCAGTACTTC.